These 10 T cell receptor beta chains originate from one sample sequenced in a study of blood T cell repertoires in COVID-19. TCRdb's table, derived via immunoSEQ multiplex PCR, lists solely in-frame clones and lacks some. The top ten hold about 2% of the sample, which has almost 400,000 clones, 70% to 90% seen once. Sample: peripheral blood. The receptors come from a woman aged 55-70 years with COVID-19, enrolled during active disease.

The genes are TRBV11-2 and TRBJ1-1, with D possibly being TRBD1 (6 bases). The V and J ends lost 1 base and 1 base respectively, with 16 bases between them. Germline CDR1 SGHAT, CDR2 FQNNGV. The CDR3 is 17 amino acids. The CDR3 DNA reads TGTGCCAGCAGCTTAGTTGTGGCAGGGGCTGGGAACACTGAAGCTTTCTTT. Amino acids: CASSLVVAGAGNTEAFF.

In its sample, this clone was seen a few times. The V and J genes are TRBV10-1 and TRBJ1-4, with no clear D. The CDR3 is 16 residues long. Germline V CDR1 and CDR2: WNHNN, SYGVQD (reference sequence). Trimming left V 0 bases short and J 10 bases short, with 18 bases between. CDR3 coding DNA: TGCGCCAGCAGTGAGTCTGCTTTGGGGAGCGAGGGAAAACTGTTTTTT. Its translation: CASSESALGSEGKLFF.

The rearrangement links TRBV5-1 to TRBJ1-1; possible D gene TRBD1, 6 bases. Germline V gives CDR1 SGHRS, CDR2 YFSETQ. V was shortened by 2 bases and J by 6 bases, with 11 bases between the two germline ends. The CDR3 extends over 13 amino acids. The DNA of the CDR3 is TGCGCCAGCAGCTTCGACAGGTTGGCTGAAGCTTTCTTT. Its protein product is CASSFDRLAEAFF. The full variable domain, rest sourced from reference TRBV5-1 and TRBJ1-1, is KAGVTQTPRYLIKTRGQQVTLSCSPISGHRSVSWYQQTPGQGLQFLFEYFSETQRNKGNFPGRFSGRQFSNSRSEMNVSTLELGDSALYLCASSFDRLAEAFFGQGTRLTVV.

This chain uses TRBV7-3 with TRBJ1-1; D remains ambiguous. Per germline, CDR1 SGHTA and CDR2 FQGTGA. CDR3 size: 14 residues. V lost 2 bases and J 3 bases, leaving 10 bases between the germline ends. The CDR3 region is CASSLGGYDTEAFF. CDR3 bases: TGTGCCAGCAGCTTAGGAGGTTACGACACTGAAGCTTTCTTT. Full variable domain (rest looked up from reference TRBV7-3 and TRBJ1-1): GAGVSQTPSNKVTEKGKYVELRCDPISGHTALYWYRQSLGQGPEFLIYFQGTGAADDSGLPNDRFFAVRPEGSVSTLKIQRTERGDSAVYLCASSLGGYDTEAFFGQGTRLTVV.

The J gene is TRBJ2-3, the V gene TRBV6-1, with TRBD2 matching over 12 bases. CDR3 length equals 17 residues. CDR1 MNHNS and CDR2 SASEGT come from the germline V gene. Unmatched junction bases numbered 12, after V lost 3 bases and J lost 8 bases. The DNA for the CDR3 is TGTGCCAGCAGTGATTTCTGGACTAGCGGGGTGGCGGGTACGCAGTATTTT. This gives the protein CASSDFWTSGVAGTQYF.

This chain links TRBV4-2 with TRBJ1-3; TRBD1 might be the D (5 bases). The CDR3 loop spans 17 amino acids. Germline CDR1 reads LGHNA; CDR2 reads YNFKEQ. Trimming pared 1 base from V and 2 bases from J, leaving 15 bases between. The CDR3 reads CASSQAPGGGTGNTIYF. The CDR3, as DNA: TGTGCCAGCAGCCAAGCCCCAGGTGGGGGGACTGGAAACACCATATATTTT.

This clone occurred once. The chain is built from TRBV2 and TRBJ1-2; no clear D gene. In germline, CDR1 is SNHLY, CDR2 FYNNEI. Trimming stripped 2 bases from V and 0 bases from J, with 7 bases between. The CDR3 totals 14 residues. The CDR3 here is CASSELTANYGYTF. CDR3 in DNA: TGTGCCAGCAGTGAACTTACAGCTAACTATGGCTACACCTTC.

The V and J genes are TRBV19 and TRBJ2-5; unclear D gene. The germline V gene has CDR1 LNHDA and CDR2 SQIVND (reference sequence). The CDR3 runs 14 residues. The V gene lost 3 bases and the J gene lost 2 bases, with 10 bases spanning the gap. CDR3 in amino acids: CASSIMAEQETQYF. CDR3 DNA sequence: TGTGCCAGTAGTATTATGGCGGAACAAGAGACCCAGTACTTC. Full variable domain (rest looked up from reference TRBV19 and TRBJ2-5): DGGITQSPKYLFRKEGQNVTLSCEQNLNHDAMYWYRQDPGQGLRLIYYSQIVNDFQKGDIAEGYSVSREKKESFPLTVTSAQKNPTAFYLCASSIMAEQETQYFGPGTRLLVL.

The chain uses TRBV5-4 and TRBJ2-3; possible D gene TRBD1, 6 bases. Trimming cost V 3 bases and J 4 bases, with 12 bases left between them. This CDR3 has 14 residues. Germline V gene lookup returns CDR1 SGHNT and CDR2 YYREEE (reference sequence). CDR3: CASSYRVGADTQYF. CDR3 in DNA: TGTGCCAGCAGCTACAGGGTGGGCGCAGATACGCAGTATTTT.

The CDR3 spells CASREDTRIDTQYF. The CDR3 DNA sequence: TGTGCCAGCCGTGAGGACACGAGGATCGATACGCAGTATTTT. The gene calls are TRBV27 and TRBJ2-3; TRBD1 might be the D (5 bases). The CDR3 is 14 residues long. Germline CDR1 MNHEY, CDR2 SMNVEV (reference sequence). V was cut by 8 bases and J by 6 bases, with 18 bases left in between.